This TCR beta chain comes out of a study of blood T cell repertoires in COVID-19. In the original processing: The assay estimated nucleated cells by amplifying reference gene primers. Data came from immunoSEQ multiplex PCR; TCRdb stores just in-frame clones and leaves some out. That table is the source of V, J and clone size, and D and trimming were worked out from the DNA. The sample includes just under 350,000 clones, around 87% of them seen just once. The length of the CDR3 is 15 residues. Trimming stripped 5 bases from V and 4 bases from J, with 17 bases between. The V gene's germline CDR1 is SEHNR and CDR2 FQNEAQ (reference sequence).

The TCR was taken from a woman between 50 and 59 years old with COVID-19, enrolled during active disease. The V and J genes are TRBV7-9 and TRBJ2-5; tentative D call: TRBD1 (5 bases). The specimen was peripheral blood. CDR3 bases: TGTGCCAGCAGCGAAGGGGCTCATAATCGAGAGACCCAGTACTTC. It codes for CASSEGAHNRETQYF.